The 2 T cell receptor beta chains below were found in one sample sequenced in a study of blood T cell repertoires in COVID-19. The assay was immunoSEQ multiplex PCR, and TCRdb's table has in-frame clones only and misses some. Of 300,000 to 400,000 clones listed, approximately 88% were seen once; the top ten hold 0.95% to 1%. The material sequenced was PBMCs or T cells enriched from blood (not recorded which). Receptor source: a woman aged 25 to 39 with acute COVID-19.

This chain links TRBV9 with TRBJ2-3; TRBD2 is a possible D gene (5 bases). Trimming took 4 bases from V and 3 from J, leaving 9 bases between them. CDR1 is SGDLS and CDR2 is YYNGEE in the germline V gene. The CDR3 has 13 residues. The CDR3 DNA sequence: TGTGCCAGCAGCCGTACGGGGACAGATACGCAGTATTTT. Translation: CASSRTGTDTQYF.

The V gene is TRBV27, the J gene TRBJ2-3; D unclear. The length of the CDR3 is 13 residues. The germline V gene encodes CDR1 MNHEY and CDR2 SMNVEV (reference sequence). Trimming shortened V by 1 base and J by 4 bases, and 6 bases separated the two germline ends. The CDR3 reads CASSLLFPDTQYF. For the CDR3, the DNA is TGTGCCAGCAGTTTATTATTTCCAGATACGCAGTATTTT.